This T cell receptor (beta chain) was obtained from a study of T cell repertoires in cytomegalovirus infection. This CDR3 has 15 amino acids. The V and J ends lost 4 bases and 2 bases respectively, with 15 bases between them. Germline CDR1 and CDR2: SEHNR and FQNEAQ (reference sequence). A remark on this clonotype: Its antigen remains unidentified.

Each CDR3 protein gets one entry after TCRdb re-called the reads with MiXCR. The sample holds about 920,000 distinct CDR3 sequences, less than 35% seen once. The J gene is TRBJ2-7, the V gene TRBV7-9, with a weak D call TRBD2 (5 bases). This TCR was recovered from a human donor in good health (CMV status not recorded). Some clones in this sample may be carry-over from other donors' samples. The sample consisted of cultured CD8+ T cells from PBMCs, taken from culture after CMV antigen stimulation. CDR3 nucleotide sequence: TGTGCCAGCAGCTCACTCCCTCGGGGAGCCTACGAGCAGTACTTC. Encoded protein: CASSSLPRGAYEQYF.